This T cell receptor beta chain was retrieved from a study of chemoradiotherapy in HPV16-positive cancers. At the level of the study: Candidate HPV-specific clones and shared TCR motifs came from a couple of HPV16-positive patients. Study observations and caveats: Non-HPV-specific T cells did not expand in tumors during treatment, whereas candidate HPV-specific clones and E7-related motifs did. HPV-specific T cells were functionally defined from only two HPV16-positive patients.

This clone was counted a single time. The antigen remains unidentified. The CDR3 is made up of 15 amino acids. Germline-derived CDR1 and CDR2 are LGHNA and YNFKEQ. Trimming took off 0 bases at V and 2 bases at J, with 9 bases between the two ends. Measured with immunoSEQ multiplex PCR; TCRdb has only the in-frame clones, and not every one. The table includes tens of thousands of clones, about 88% detected once. The TCR was taken from a human donor with HPV-associated anogenital cancer. The specimen was blood, collected from a patient who underwent chemoradiotherapy. The chain couples TRBV4-2 to TRBJ2-3; maybe TRBD1 (5 bases). The CDR3 loop reads CASSQDGQYTDTQYF. CDR3 nucleotide sequence: TGTGCCAGCAGCCAAGACGGACAATACACAGATACGCAGTATTTT.